This T cell receptor beta chain comes out of a study of response to subunit inactivated influenza vaccine. General study findings and limits: With each seasonal influenza vaccination, the authors suggested, few new T cells are recruited.

For this clonotype: No antigen is known for it.

Germline V gene data show CDR1 as SGHTA and CDR2 as FQGTGA. V lost 3 bases and J lost 10; bases outside the gene matches: 3. The CDR3 covers 14 residues. TCRdb recomputed calls from the RT-PCR reads with MiXCR, one row per CDR3 protein. The sample records fewer than 650,000 distinct CDR3 sequences, over 10% being singletons. The TCR originated in a man aged 45-60 years who received an inactivated influenza vaccine. The genes are TRBV7-3 and TRBJ2-1; 13 bases map to TRBD2. The starting material was PBMCs from blood, obtained roughly 6 weeks after vaccination. The CDR3 nucleotides are TGTGCCAGCAGCTTTGGACTAGCGGGAGAGGAGCAGTTCTTC. Residues: CASSFGLAGEEQFF.